These 26 T cell receptor beta chains originate from one sample sequenced in a study of blood T cell repertoires in COVID-19. Produced via immunoSEQ multiplex PCR; TCRdb's table is partial and in-frame only. The repertoire holds 60,000 or so clones, with around 89% as singletons. Sequenced input: peripheral blood. These receptors came from a human donor with active COVID-19. The donor label of this sample is uncertain.

CDR3 nucleotide sequence: TGTGCCAGCAGCCGACTAGCGGGGGGGGCAAACACAGATACGCAGTATTTT. This encodes CASSRLAGGANTDTQYF. The gene calls are TRBV2 and TRBJ2-3, with 14 bases that match TRBD2. CDR3 length: 17 amino acids. V gave up 6 bases and J gave up 2 bases; unmatched junction bases: 7. Germline V gene data show CDR1 as SNHLY and CDR2 as FYNNEI.

J is TRBJ1-1 and V is TRBV5-1; D gene unclear. V was cut by 4 bases and J by 3 bases, with 13 bases left in between. CDR3 size: 14 residues. CDR1 and CDR2 from the germline V gene are SGHRS and YFSETQ. The CDR3 loop is CASSVGPEYTEAFF. For the CDR3, the DNA is TGCGCCAGCAGCGTGGGTCCGGAGTACACTGAAGCTTTCTTT. Complete variable domain (other parts from reference TRBV5-1 and TRBJ1-1): KAGVTQTPRYLIKTRGQQVTLSCSPISGHRSVSWYQQTPGQGLQFLFEYFSETQRNKGNFPGRFSGRQFSNSRSEMNVSTLELGDSALYLCASSVGPEYTEAFFGQGTRLTVV.

This chain connects TRBV6-5 to TRBJ1-5; TRBD1 is a possible D gene (5 bases). Trimming shortened V by 6 bases and J by 3 bases, and 12 bases separated the two germline ends. CDR3 length: 14 amino acids. CDR1 is MNHEY and CDR2 is SVGAGI in the germline V gene. CDR3 loop: CASRGDRYNQPQHF. CDR3 in DNA: TGTGCCAGCAGAGGAGACAGATACAATCAGCCCCAGCATTTT.

This clone was observed a handful of times. The chain links TRBV6-2 or TRBV6-3 to TRBJ2-3, with D maybe TRBD1 (5 bases). From germline, CDR1 is MNHEY and CDR2 SVGEGT. V lost 2 bases, J lost 4 bases, and 13 bases lay in between. The length of the CDR3 is 15 residues. The CDR3, as DNA: TGTGCCAGCAGTTACGGGGAAGGGGATTCAGATACGCAGTATTTT. This translates into CASSYGEGDSDTQYF.

This chain joins TRBV2 and TRBJ2-1; TRBD2 is a possible D gene (6 bases). Germline CDR1 and CDR2: SNHLY and FYNNEI. V was pared by 4 bases and J by 12 bases, with 10 bases between. The length of the CDR3 is 11 residues. CDR3 nucleotides: TGTGCCAGCAGTGGCGGGACTGGGCAGTTCTTC. Its protein product is CASSGGTGQFF.

The rearrangement uses TRBV4-3 and TRBJ2-1, with 8 bases aligning to TRBD2. The CDR3 is 16 amino acids. The ends lost 0 bases at V and 7 bases at J; junction bases unmatched: 8. The germline CDR1 and CDR2 sequences are LGHNA and YSLEER. The CDR3 sequence is CASSQDLGAGANEQFF. As DNA, the CDR3 is TGCGCCAGCAGCCAAGATCTGGGAGCGGGAGCGAATGAGCAGTTCTTC.

The CDR3 sequence: CASSLVQGANEQYF. The DNA for the CDR3 is TGTGCCAGCAGCTTGGTACAGGGGGCTAACGAGCAGTACTTC. This sequence joins TRBV5-6 and TRBJ2-7; TRBD1 matches 9 bases. This CDR3 has 14 residues. Trimming took 0 bases from V and 5 from J; bases not matched to a gene: 3. Germline loops: CDR1 SGHDT, CDR2 YYEEEE.

The rearrangement uses TRBV27 and TRBJ2-5; D unclear. From germline, CDR1 is MNHEY and CDR2 SMNVEV (reference sequence). V lost 6 bases, J lost 4 bases, and 6 bases lay in between. The CDR3 loop spans 11 amino acids. The CDR3 coding sequence is TGTGCCAGCAGCAACTCAGAGACCCAGTACTTC. Its protein product is CASSNSETQYF.

The gene calls are TRBV4-2 and TRBJ2-3, with D possibly being TRBD1 (5 bases). Germline V lookup: CDR1 LGHNA, CDR2 YNFKEQ. V was clipped by 1 base and J by 2 bases, with 7 bases between them. The CDR3 is made up of 14 amino acids. CDR3 region: CASSQGQSTDTQYF. CDR3 nucleotide sequence: TGTGCCAGCAGCCAAGGACAGTCCACAGATACGCAGTATTTT.

This clone was seen a handful of times. V and J are TRBV6-5 and TRBJ2-7; D possibly corresponds to TRBD2 (6 bases). Germline CDR1 reads MNHEY; CDR2 reads SVGAGI. V gave up 4 bases and J gave up 3 bases, with 19 bases separating them. The CDR3 has 16 amino acids. The CDR3 DNA follows: TGTGCCAGCAGTTCCAGCCTCTGGGACTCCCGCTACGAGCAGTACTTC. It codes for CASSSSLWDSRYEQYF.

The rearrangement links TRBV11-3 to TRBJ2-1, with 7 bases that match TRBD1. Germline values: CDR1 SGHNT, CDR2 YENEEA. This CDR3 comprises 15 residues. The ends lost 4 bases at V and 4 bases at J; junction bases unmatched: 7. The CDR3, as DNA: TGTGCCAGCAGCTCCCGGGGACAGAATTACAATGAGCAGTTCTTC. Its protein is CASSSRGQNYNEQFF.

The chain couples TRBV7-9 to TRBJ2-1; D possibly corresponds to TRBD2 (5 bases). The CDR3 sequence is 13 residues long. V lost 4 bases, J lost 10 bases, and 14 bases lay in between. CDR1 and CDR2 from the germline V gene are SEHNR and FQNEAQ (reference sequence). The CDR3 nucleotides are TGTGCCAGCAGCTCGGGGATTAGGCGGGAGCAGTTCTTC. This sequence encodes CASSSGIRREQFF.

J is TRBJ1-2 and V is TRBV28; D is uncertain. Per germline, CDR1 MDHEN and CDR2 SYDVKM. The V end lost 6 bases, the J end lost 2 bases, and 7 bases lay between the germline ends. The CDR3 extends over 12 amino acids. This CDR3 is CASRGRNYGYTF. CDR3 bases: TGTGCCAGCAGGGGCCGGAACTATGGCTACACCTTC.

The chain recombines TRBV29-1 with TRBJ2-3; TRBD2 agrees at 10 bases. From germline, CDR1 is SQVTM and CDR2 ANQGSEA. Germline trimming cut 0 bases from V and 2 bases from J; bases unmatched to any gene: 11. The CDR3 has 18 amino acids. CDR3 DNA sequence: TGCAGCGTTGAAGATCTACAGCGGGGGGGCCGTGCCACAGATACGCAGTATTTT. It is translated as CSVEDLQRGGRATDTQYF.

The chain links TRBV25-1 to TRBJ1-5; possible D gene TRBD1, 6 bases. The germline CDR1 and CDR2 sequences are MGHDK and SYGVNS. The CDR3 consists of 16 residues. The V gene lost 3 bases and the J gene lost 0 bases, with 12 bases spanning the gap. CDR3 residues: CASSDRTDYSNQPQHF. DNA of the CDR3: TGTGCCAGCAGTGACCGGACAGACTATAGCAATCAGCCCCAGCATTTT.

This chain uses TRBV7-9 with TRBJ2-2; D not resolved. Germline assignment: CDR1 SEHNR and CDR2 FQNEAQ (reference sequence). The CDR3 extends over 13 amino acids. Between the trimmed V and J ends, which lost 2 bases and 7 bases, there was a span of 8 bases. The CDR3 nucleotides read TGTGCCAGCAGCTTATTCGAGAGCGGGGAGCTGTTTTTT. Translated: CASSLFESGELFF.

This clone was picked up one time. The genes are TRBV5-8 and TRBJ1-6; 9 bases fit TRBD1. The CDR3 totals 14 residues. The ends lost 4 bases at V and 10 bases at J; junction bases unmatched: 6. Germline lookup yields CDR1 SGHTS and CDR2 YDEGEE. The CDR3 DNA follows: TGTGCCAGCAGCCTACAGGGGGCAGGATCACCCCTCCACTTT. This codes for CASSLQGAGSPLHF.

The rearrangement links TRBV7-3 to TRBJ2-2, with unresolved D. CDR1 is SGHTA and CDR2 is FQGTGA in the germline V gene. V was trimmed by 2 bases and J by 3 bases, leaving 4 bases between them. This CDR3 region has 13 residues. The CDR3 here is CASSLLYTGELFF. CDR3 DNA sequence: TGTGCCAGCAGCTTACTATACACCGGGGAGCTGTTTTTT.

The chain employs TRBV11-2 and TRBJ2-3, with 8 bases lining up with TRBD2. Germline CDR1 is SGHAT and CDR2 is FQNNGV. J gave up 10 bases and V 1 base, and 1 base lay outside the gene matches. The CDR3 covers 12 residues. CDR3: CASSLGAGAQYF. CDR3 DNA: TGTGCCAGCAGCTTAGGAGCGGGGGCGCAGTATTTT.

V gene TRBV10-2 combines with J gene TRBJ2-3; TRBD2 agrees at 9 bases. CDR1 is WSHSY, CDR2 SAAADI, per germline. CDR3 size: 18 residues. V was pared by 4 bases and J by 6 bases, with 17 bases of the junction left unmatched. The CDR3 DNA reads TGCGCCAGCAGTGGAGAAGGGACTAGCTCTCTCTTGATTGATACGCAGTATTTT. Protein sequence: CASSGEGTSSLLIDTQYF.

CDR3 DNA sequence: TGCGCCAGCAGCCCTACAAGGACTTACCGTCAAGAGACCCAGTACTTC. This encodes CASSPTRTYRQETQYF. This chain connects TRBV5-1 to TRBJ2-5; a possible D gene is TRBD2 (5 bases). This CDR3 has 16 amino acids. The germline CDR1 and CDR2 sequences are SGHRS and YFSETQ. The V gene lost 4 bases and the J gene lost 2 bases, with 18 bases spanning the gap.

V gene TRBV27 combines with J gene TRBJ2-7, with 12 bases aligning to TRBD2. CDR1 is MNHEY and CDR2 is SMNVEV in the germline V gene (reference sequence). The CDR3 has 14 amino acids. The J segment lost 2 bases and the V segment lost 5 bases, leaving 1 base of the junction unmatched. The CDR3 DNA follows: TGTGCCAGCAGTGCTAGCGGGGGGGCCTACGAGCAGTACTTC. Protein product: CASSASGGAYEQYF.

The rearrangement uses TRBV2 and TRBJ2-2; 8 positions match TRBD1. This CDR3 comprises 15 residues. V lost 4 bases and J lost 5; bases outside the gene matches: 6. Looked up from germline, CDR1 is SNHLY and CDR2 is FYNNEI. The chain's CDR3 is CASSAVTGGTGELFF. The DNA for the CDR3 is TGTGCCAGCAGTGCGGTTACAGGGGGTACCGGGGAGCTGTTTTTT.

The gene calls are TRBV28 and TRBJ2-1; 8 nucleotides line up with TRBD2. The trim removed 1 base at V and 7 bases at J, leaving 9 bases unmatched. The CDR3 sequence is 16 residues long. CDR1 is MDHEN, CDR2 SYDVKM, per germline. The CDR3 sequence: CASSLLGSGILNEQFF. As DNA, the CDR3 is TGTGCCAGCAGTTTATTGGGTAGCGGGATATTGAATGAGCAGTTCTTC.

V usage is TRBV7-7 and J usage is TRBJ2-7, with D hard to call. The germline V gene has CDR1 SSHAT and CDR2 FNYEAQ (reference sequence). V was trimmed by 1 base and J by 3 bases, leaving 10 bases between them. The CDR3 has 14 residues. CDR3 nucleotide sequence: TGTGCCAGCAGCTTAGAAGCACAGAGCTACGAGCAGTACTTC. Its protein is CASSLEAQSYEQYF.

This rearrangement joins TRBV15 to TRBJ2-7, with D maybe TRBD2 (6 bases). Germline V CDR1 and CDR2: LNHNV, YYDKDF (reference sequence). CDR3 length: 15 residues. Trimming took 5 bases from V and 2 from J, leaving 16 bases between them. CDR3 sequence: CATSERGLFAYEQYF. The DNA of the CDR3 is TGTGCCACCAGCGAAAGGGGACTTTTCGCCTACGAGCAGTACTTC.